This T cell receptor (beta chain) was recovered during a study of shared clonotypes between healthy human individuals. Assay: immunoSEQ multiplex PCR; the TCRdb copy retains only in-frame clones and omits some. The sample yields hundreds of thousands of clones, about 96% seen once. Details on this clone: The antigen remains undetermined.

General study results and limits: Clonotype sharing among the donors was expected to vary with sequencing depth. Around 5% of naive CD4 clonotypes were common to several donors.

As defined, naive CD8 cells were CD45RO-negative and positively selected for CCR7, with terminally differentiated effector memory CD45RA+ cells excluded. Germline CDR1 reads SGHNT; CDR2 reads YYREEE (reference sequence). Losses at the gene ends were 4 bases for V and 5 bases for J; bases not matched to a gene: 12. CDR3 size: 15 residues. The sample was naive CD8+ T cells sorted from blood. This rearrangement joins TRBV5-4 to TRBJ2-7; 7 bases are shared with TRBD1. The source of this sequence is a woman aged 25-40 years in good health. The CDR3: CASSGGQALGDEQYF. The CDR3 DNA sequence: TGTGCCAGCAGCGGAGGACAGGCCCTCGGCGACGAGCAGTACTTC.